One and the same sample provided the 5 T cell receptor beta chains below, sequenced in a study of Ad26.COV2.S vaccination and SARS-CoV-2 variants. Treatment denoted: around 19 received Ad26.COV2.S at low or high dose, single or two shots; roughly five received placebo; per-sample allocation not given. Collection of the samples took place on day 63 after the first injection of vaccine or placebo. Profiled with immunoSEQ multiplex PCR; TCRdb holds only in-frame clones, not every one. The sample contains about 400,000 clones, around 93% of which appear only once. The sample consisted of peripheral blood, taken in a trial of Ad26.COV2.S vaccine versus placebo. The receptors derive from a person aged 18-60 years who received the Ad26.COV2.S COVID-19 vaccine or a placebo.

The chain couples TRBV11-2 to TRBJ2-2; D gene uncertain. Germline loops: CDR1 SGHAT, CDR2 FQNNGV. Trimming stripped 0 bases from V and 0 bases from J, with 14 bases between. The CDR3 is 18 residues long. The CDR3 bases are TGTGCCAGCAGCTTAGATCTTTTACACAGCTCGAACACCGGGGAGCTGTTTTTT. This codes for CASSLDLLHSSNTGELFF.

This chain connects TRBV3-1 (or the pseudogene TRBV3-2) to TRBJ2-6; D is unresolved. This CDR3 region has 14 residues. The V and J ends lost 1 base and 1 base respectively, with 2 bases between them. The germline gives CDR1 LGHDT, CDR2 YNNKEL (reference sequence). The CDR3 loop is CASSQVSGANVLTF. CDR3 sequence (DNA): TGTGCCAGCAGCCAAGTTTCTGGGGCCAACGTCCTGACTTTC.

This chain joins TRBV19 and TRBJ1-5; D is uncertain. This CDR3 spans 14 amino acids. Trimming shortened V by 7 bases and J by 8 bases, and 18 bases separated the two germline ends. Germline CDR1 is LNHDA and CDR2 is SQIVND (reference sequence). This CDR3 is CASNPLGPGEPQHF. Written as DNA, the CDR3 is TGTGCCAGTAATCCCCTTGGCCCCGGGGAGCCCCAGCATTTT. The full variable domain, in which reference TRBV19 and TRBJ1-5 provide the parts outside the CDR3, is DGGITQSPKYLFRKEGQNVTLSCEQNLNHDAMYWYRQDPGQGLRLIYYSQIVNDFQKGDIAEGYSVSREKKESFPLTVTSAQKNPTAFYLCASNPLGPGEPQHFGDGTRLSIL.

The CDR3 region has the DNA TGTGCCAGCTCACCGGGGTCCGAGCAGTACTTC. This sequence encodes CASSPGSEQYF. The chain has TRBV18 and TRBJ2-7; no clear D gene. Germline lookup yields CDR1 KGHSH and CDR2 LQKENI. The CDR3 has 11 residues. V was trimmed by 3 bases and J by 6 bases, leaving 6 bases between them. Complete variable domain (other parts from reference TRBV18 and TRBJ2-7): NAGVMQNPRHLVRRRGQEARLRCSPMKGHSHVYWYRQLPEEGLKFMVYLQKENIIDESGMPKERFSAEFPKEGPSILRIQQVVRGDSAAYFCASSPGSEQYFGPGTRLTVT.

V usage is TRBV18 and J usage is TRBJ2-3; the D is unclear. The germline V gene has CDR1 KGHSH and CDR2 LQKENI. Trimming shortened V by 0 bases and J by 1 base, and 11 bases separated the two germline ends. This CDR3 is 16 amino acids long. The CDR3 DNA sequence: TGTGCCAGCTCACCACCGTTAGGGCAGCGCACAGATACGCAGTATTTT. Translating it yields CASSPPLGQRTDTQYF.